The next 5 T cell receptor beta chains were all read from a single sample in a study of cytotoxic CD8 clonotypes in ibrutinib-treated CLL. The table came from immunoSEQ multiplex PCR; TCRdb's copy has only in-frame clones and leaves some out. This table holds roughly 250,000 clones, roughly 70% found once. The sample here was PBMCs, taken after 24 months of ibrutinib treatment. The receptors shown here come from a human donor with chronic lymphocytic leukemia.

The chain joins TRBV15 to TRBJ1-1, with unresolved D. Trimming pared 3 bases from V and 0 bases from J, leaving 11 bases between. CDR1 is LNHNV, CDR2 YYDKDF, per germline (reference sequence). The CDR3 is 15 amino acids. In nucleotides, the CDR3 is TGTGCCACCAGCAGCTCTTTACAACTGAACACTGAAGCTTTCTTT. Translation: CATSSSLQLNTEAFF.

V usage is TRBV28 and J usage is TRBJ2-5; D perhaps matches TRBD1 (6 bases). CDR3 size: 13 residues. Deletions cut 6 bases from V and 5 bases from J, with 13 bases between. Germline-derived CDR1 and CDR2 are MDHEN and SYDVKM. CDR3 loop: CASSGTPGETQYF. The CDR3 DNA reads TGTGCCAGCAGCGGGACACCGGGGGAGACCCAGTACTTC.

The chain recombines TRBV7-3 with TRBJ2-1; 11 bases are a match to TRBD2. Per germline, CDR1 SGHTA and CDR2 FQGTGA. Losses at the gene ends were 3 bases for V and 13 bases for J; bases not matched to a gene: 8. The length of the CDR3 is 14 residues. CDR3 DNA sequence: TGTGCCAGCAGCTTCCTGGGACTAGCGGCTATACAGTTCTTC. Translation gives CASSFLGLAAIQFF. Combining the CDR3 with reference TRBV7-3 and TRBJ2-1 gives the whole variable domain GAGVSQTPSNKVTEKGKYVELRCDPISGHTALYWYRQSLGQGPEFLIYFQGTGAADDSGLPNDRFFAVRPEGSVSTLKIQRTERGDSAVYLCASSFLGLAAIQFFGPGTRLTVL.

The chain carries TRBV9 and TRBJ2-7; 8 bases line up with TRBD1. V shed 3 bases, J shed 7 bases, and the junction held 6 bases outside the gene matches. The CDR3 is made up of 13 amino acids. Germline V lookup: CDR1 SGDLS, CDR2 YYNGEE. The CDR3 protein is CASSDRQGREQYF. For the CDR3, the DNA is TGTGCCAGCAGCGATCGACAGGGGAGGGAGCAGTACTTC.

The CDR3 sequence: CSARQGADYGYTF. The CDR3 bases are TGCAGCGCCCGACAGGGGGCAGACTATGGCTACACCTTC. The chain uses TRBV29-1 and TRBJ1-2; TRBD1 agrees at 10 bases. The CDR3 has 13 residues. Per germline, CDR1 SQVTM and CDR2 ANQGSEA. After removal of 7 bases from V and 3 bases from J, the junction contained 5 bases not matched to a gene.